What follows is one T cell receptor beta chain and its context. What it recognizes is unknown. V gave up 5 bases and J gave up 0 bases, with 13 bases separating them. Germline lookup yields CDR1 SEHNR and CDR2 FQNEAQ (reference sequence). This CDR3 comprises 15 residues. Only in-frame clones appear in the TCRdb table, and some are missing; sequencing was by immunoSEQ multiplex PCR. The sample contains around 140,000 clones, roughly 90% of which appear only once. The record originates from a study of T cell responses to AZD1222 COVID-19 vaccine. Whole-study results and caveats: Donors were largely white British and mainly female; clonal diversity was possibly underestimated. Repertoire samples came only from after the peak T cell response. Spike-specific TCR depth and breadth grew after two AZD1222 doses. Spike-wide coverage was observed for vaccine-associated CD4 TCRs, with dominant responses at 160-218 and 743-854.

The chain combines TRBV7-9 with TRBJ1-1, with TRBD1 as a possible D gene (6 bases). Source: peripheral blood, taken on day 0 of AZD1222 vaccination. This receptor was taken from an adult in good health. CDR3 coding DNA: TGTGCCAGCAGCCCCCCGGGACACCTGAACACTGAAGCTTTCTTT. Translated, it gives CASSPPGHLNTEAFF.